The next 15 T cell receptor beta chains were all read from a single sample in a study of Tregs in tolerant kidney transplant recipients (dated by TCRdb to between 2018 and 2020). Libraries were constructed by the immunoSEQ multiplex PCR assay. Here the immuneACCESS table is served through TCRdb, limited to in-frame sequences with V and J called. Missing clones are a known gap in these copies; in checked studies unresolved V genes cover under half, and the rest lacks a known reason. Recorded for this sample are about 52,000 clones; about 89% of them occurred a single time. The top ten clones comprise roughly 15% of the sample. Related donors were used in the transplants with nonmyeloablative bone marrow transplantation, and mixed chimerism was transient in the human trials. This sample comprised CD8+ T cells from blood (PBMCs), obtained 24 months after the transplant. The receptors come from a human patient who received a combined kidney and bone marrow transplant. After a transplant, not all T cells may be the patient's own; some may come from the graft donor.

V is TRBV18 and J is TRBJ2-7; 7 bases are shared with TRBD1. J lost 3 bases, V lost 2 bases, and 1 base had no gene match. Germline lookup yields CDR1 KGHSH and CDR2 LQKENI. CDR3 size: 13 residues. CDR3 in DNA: TGTGCCAGCTCACCAAGGGACAGCTACGAGCAGTACTTC. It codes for CASSPRDSYEQYF.

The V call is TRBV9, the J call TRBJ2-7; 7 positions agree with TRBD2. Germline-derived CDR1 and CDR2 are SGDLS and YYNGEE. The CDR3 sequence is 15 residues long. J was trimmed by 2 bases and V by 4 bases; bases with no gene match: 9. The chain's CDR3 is CASSPPGGSPYEQYF. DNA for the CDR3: TGTGCCAGCAGCCCACCGGGCGGGAGCCCCTACGAGCAGTACTTC.

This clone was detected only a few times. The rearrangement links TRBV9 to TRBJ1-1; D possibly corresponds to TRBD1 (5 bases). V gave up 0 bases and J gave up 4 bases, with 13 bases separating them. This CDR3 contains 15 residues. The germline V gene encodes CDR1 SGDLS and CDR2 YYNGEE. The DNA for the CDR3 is TGTGCCAGCAGCGTAGAGGGGCTGGGACTCACTGAAGCTTTCTTT. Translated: CASSVEGLGLTEAFF.

The CDR3 DNA is TGTGCCTGGAGTCGAGGGACAGGTAACACAGATACGCAGTATTTT. Translating it yields CAWSRGTGNTDTQYF. This chain joins TRBV30 and TRBJ2-3; TRBD1 agrees at 8 bases. The CDR3 loop spans 15 amino acids. In germline, CDR1 is GTSNPN, CDR2 SVGIG (reference sequence). V shed 2 bases, J shed 2 bases, and the junction held 6 bases outside the gene matches. Full variable domain (missing parts from reference TRBV30 and TRBJ2-3): SQTIHQWPATLVQPVGSPLSLECTVEGTSNPNLYWYRQAAGRGLQLLFYSVGIGQISSEVPQNLSASRPQDRQFILSSKKLLLSDSGFYLCAWSRGTGNTDTQYFGPGTRLTVL.

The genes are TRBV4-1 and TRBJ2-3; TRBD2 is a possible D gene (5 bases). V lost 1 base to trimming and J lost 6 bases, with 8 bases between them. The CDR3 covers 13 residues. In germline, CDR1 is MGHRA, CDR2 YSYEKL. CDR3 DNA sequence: TGCGCCAGCAGCCAAGGGGGAGAGGATACGCAGTATTTT. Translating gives CASSQGGEDTQYF.

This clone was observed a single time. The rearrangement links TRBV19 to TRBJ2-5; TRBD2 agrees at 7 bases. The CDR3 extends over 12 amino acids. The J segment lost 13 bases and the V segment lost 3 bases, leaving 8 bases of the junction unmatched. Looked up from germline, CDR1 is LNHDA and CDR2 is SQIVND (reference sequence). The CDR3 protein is CASSMGRAGLYF. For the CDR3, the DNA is TGTGCCAGTAGTATGGGGAGGGCAGGCCTGTACTTC.

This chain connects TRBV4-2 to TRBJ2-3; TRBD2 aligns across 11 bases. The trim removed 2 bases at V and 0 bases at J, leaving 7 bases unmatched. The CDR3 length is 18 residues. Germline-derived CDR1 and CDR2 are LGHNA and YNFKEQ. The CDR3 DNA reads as TGTGCCAGCAGCCAACTAACAACTAGCGGGGGCAGCACAGATACGCAGTATTTT. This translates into CASSQLTTSGGSTDTQYF.

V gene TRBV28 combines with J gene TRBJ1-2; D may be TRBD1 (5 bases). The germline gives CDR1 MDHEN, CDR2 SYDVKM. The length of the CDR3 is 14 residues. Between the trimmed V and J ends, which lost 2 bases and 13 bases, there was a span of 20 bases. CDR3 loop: CASSLLEKPGGGTF. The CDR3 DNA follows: TGTGCCAGCAGTTTACTCGAAAAGCCGGGGGGAGGCACCTTC.

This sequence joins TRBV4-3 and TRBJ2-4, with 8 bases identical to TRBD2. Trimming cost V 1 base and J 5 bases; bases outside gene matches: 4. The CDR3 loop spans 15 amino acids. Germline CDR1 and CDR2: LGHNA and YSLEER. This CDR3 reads CASSQASGFENIQYF. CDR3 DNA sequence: TGCGCCAGCAGCCAAGCTAGCGGGTTCGAAAACATTCAGTACTTC.

As DNA, the CDR3 is TGCGCCAGCAGCCAAGAAGCGGGGGGGGGTTACTACGAGCAGTACTTC. This translates into CASSQEAGGGYYEQYF. The chain uses TRBV4-3 and TRBJ2-5; TRBD2 matches at 10 bases. The better agreement between TRBJ2-7 and the DNA end casts doubt on the J call. The CDR3 covers 16 residues. CDR1 is LGHNA and CDR2 is YSLEER in the germline V gene.

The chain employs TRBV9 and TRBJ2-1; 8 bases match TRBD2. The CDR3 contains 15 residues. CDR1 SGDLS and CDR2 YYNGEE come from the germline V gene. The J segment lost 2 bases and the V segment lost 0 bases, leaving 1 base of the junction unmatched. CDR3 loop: CASSVDGGAYNEQFF. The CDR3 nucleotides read TGTGCCAGCAGCGTAGACGGGGGGGCCTACAATGAGCAGTTCTTC.

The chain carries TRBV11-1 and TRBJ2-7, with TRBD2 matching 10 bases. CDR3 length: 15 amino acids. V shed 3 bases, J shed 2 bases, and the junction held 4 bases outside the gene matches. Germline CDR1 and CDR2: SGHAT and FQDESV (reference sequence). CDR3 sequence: CASSFRTSGAYEQYF. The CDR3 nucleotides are TGTGCCAGCAGCTTTAGGACTAGCGGCGCCTACGAGCAGTACTTC. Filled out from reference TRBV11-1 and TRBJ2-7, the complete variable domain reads EAEVAQSPRYKITEKSQAVAFWCDPISGHATLYWYRQILGQGPELLVQFQDESVVDDSQLPKDRFSAERLKGVDSTLKIQPAELGDSAMYLCASSFRTSGAYEQYFGPGTRLTVT.

CDR3 residues: CSVATVGKTQYF. The DNA of the CDR3 is TGCAGCGTCGCGACAGTGGGCAAGACCCAGTACTTC. The chain joins TRBV29-1 to TRBJ2-5; TRBD1 might be the D (5 bases). V lost 6 bases to trimming and J lost 6 bases, with 14 bases between them. This CDR3 has 12 residues. Germline CDR1 is SQVTM and CDR2 is ANQGSEA.

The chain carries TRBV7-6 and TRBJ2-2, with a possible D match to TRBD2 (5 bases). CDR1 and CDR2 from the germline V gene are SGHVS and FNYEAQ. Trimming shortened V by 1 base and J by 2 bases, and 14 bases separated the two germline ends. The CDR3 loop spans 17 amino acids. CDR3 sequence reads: CASSLVASGANTGELFF. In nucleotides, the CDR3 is TGTGCCAGCAGCTTAGTCGCCAGCGGAGCCAACACCGGGGAGCTGTTTTTT. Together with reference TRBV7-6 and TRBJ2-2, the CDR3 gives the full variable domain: GAGVSQSPRYKVTKRGQDVALRCDPISGHVSLYWYRQALGQGPEFLTYFNYEAQQDKSGLPNDRFSAERPEGSISTLTIQRTEQRDSAMYRCASSLVASGANTGELFFGEGSRLTVL.

CDR3 nucleotides: TGTGCCAGTAGTATTTCAGCGGGGGGCGGCGAGCAGTACTTC. Protein sequence: CASSISAGGGEQYF. The chain couples TRBV19 to TRBJ2-7; 9 bases are a match to TRBD2. The CDR3 is 14 amino acids. CDR1 LNHDA and CDR2 SQIVND come from the germline V gene (reference sequence). Germline trimming cut 3 bases from V and 6 bases from J; bases unmatched to any gene: 6. Full variable domain (missing parts from reference TRBV19 and TRBJ2-7): DGGITQSPKYLFRKEGQNVTLSCEQNLNHDAMYWYRQDPGQGLRLIYYSQIVNDFQKGDIAEGYSVSREKKESFPLTVTSAQKNPTAFYLCASSISAGGGEQYFGPGTRLTVT.